This record covers a single TCR beta chain. The antigen remains unidentified. The repertoire was sequenced with immunoSEQ multiplex PCR; TCRdb's copy has only in-frame clones and lacks some. The data show more than 45,000 clones, 90% to 95% seen once. These data come from a study of cytomegalovirus exposure and HLA in healthy donors. About the research overall: The platform used for the 120 or so validation repertoires matched that of the roughly 720 first-cohort repertoires, a later analysis reported. Study observations and caveats: Researchers catalogued about 160 TCR beta chains as cytomegalovirus-associated.

V lost 2 bases and J lost 7; bases outside the gene matches: 7. The CDR3 length is 15 residues. CDR1 and CDR2 (germline): SGHAT, FQNNGV. This rearrangement joins TRBV11-2 to TRBJ1-4, with 7 positions matching TRBD1. The TCR comes from a man between 18 and 29 years old in good health and CMV-seronegative. The sample taken for sequencing was PBMCs. CDR3 sequence (DNA): TGTGCCAGCAGCTTAAGTTCAGGGGGAGGTGAAAAACTGTTTTTT. Encoded protein: CASSLSSGGGEKLFF.